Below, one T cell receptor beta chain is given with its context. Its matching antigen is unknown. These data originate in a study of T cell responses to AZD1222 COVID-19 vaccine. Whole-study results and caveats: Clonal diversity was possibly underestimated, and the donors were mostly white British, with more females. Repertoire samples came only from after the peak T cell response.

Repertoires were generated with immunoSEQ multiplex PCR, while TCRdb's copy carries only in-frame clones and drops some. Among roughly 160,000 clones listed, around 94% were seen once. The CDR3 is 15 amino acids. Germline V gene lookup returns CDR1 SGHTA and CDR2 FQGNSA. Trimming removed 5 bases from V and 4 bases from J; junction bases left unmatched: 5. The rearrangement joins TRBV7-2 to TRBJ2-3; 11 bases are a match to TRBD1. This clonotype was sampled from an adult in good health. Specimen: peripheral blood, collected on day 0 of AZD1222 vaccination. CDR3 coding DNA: TGTGCCAGCAGCAATCGGGACAGGGGGGCAGATACGCAGTATTTT. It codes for CASSNRDRGADTQYF.